This TCR beta chain came from a study of cytomegalovirus exposure and HLA in healthy donors (dated 2017 in TCRdb). Some background on the complete study: According to a later analysis, one platform produced both the 120 validation repertoires and the roughly 650 repertoires of the first cohort. The study aimed to test whether cataloging public T cell receptors could reveal signatures of past pathogen exposure. Along with the roughly 700-subject first cohort, a separate validation cohort of some 130 different subjects was used. The study combined high-throughput TCR immunosequencing, statistical association of individual TCRs with disease status, and machine learning to predict cytomegalovirus infection status. General study outcomes and caveats: A later analysis had no HLA typing for the validation cohort, so co-occurrence there was scored across all 110 or so repertoires. While some public TCRs were present in many individuals, most TCR sequences turned up only very rarely across donors. Subsequent analysis determined that TCRs grouped into clusters in the first cohort also showed a tendency toward co-occurrence across the 90 to 150 validation repertoires, and approximately 93% of cluster scores exceeded 0. In vitro tests confirmed that three of the cytomegalovirus-associated TCR beta chains recognize cytomegalovirus antigens. According to the authors, the approach could potentially be generalized to other disease states and immunological phenotypes. The classifier was reported to diagnose cytomegalovirus status with high specificity and sensitivity in both the original and validation cohorts. The study gave a list of around 170 TCR beta chains associated with cytomegalovirus.

Turning to this clone: Its recognized antigen is unknown. No clone much larger than this one lies a single base away; base qualities are absent.

Donors formed part of the validation cohort, which comprised over a hundred subjects and was distinct from the first cohort of under 850 subjects. Libraries were prepared through the immunoSEQ multiplex PCR assay. The published analysis was carried out like this. To diagnose cytomegalovirus status from the catalog of TCR beta chain sequences, a statistical classification framework was built. Entries here come from immuneACCESS through TCRdb and include only in-frame sequences with V and J called. Some clones fail to appear in such tables; in the studies checked, an unresolved V gene covers under half of the shortfall, and the cause of the remainder is unknown. The V and J calls and the clone size are those of that table, but D and trimming were determined from the DNA. In this sample the table shows some 190,000 clones, around 86% of which occur a single time. The ten largest clones represent around 7.2% of the sample.

Material for sequencing was PBMCs. The sequence derives from a young man in good health and CMV-seropositive.

The DNA sequence follows: TGTGCCAGCTCAATGACGGGTTACGAGCAGTACTTC. Translated, this gives CASSMTGYEQYF. The sequence is built from TRBV18 and TRBJ2-7, with no confident D gene call. Sequences KGHSH (CDR1) and LQKENI (CDR2) are obtained from the germline V gene. Reading from cysteine to phenylalanine, the CDR3 counts 12 amino acids. Only the CDR3 part of the read is kept: 36 bases, read in frame from the first base. V was cut back by 5 bases and J by 4 bases, leaving a gap of 9 bases between them.